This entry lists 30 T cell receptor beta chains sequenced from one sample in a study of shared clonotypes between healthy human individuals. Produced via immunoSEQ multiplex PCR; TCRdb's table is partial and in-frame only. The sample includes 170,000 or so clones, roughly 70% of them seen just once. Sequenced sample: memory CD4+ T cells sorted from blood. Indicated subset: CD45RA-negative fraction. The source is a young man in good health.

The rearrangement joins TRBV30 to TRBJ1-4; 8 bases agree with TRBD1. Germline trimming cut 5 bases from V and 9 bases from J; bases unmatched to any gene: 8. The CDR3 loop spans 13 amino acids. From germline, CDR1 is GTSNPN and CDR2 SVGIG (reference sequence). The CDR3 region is CAWVDREGKKLFF. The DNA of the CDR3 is TGTGCCTGGGTGGACAGGGAGGGGAAAAAACTGTTTTTT.

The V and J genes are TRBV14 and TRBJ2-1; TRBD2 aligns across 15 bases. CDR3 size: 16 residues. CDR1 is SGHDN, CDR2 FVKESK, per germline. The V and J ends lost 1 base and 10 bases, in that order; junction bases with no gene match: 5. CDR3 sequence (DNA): TGTGCCAGCAGCCAAGTGGGACTAGCGGGAGGCGCGGAGCAGTTCTTC. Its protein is CASSQVGLAGGAEQFF.

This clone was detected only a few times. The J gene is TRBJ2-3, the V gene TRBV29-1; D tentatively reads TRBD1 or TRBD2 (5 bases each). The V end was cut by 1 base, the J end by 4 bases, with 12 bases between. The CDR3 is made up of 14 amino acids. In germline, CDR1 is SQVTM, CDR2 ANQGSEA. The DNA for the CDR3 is TGCAGCGTTGAAGGGGGACGGAGCGCAGATACGCAGTATTTT. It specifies CSVEGGRSADTQYF.

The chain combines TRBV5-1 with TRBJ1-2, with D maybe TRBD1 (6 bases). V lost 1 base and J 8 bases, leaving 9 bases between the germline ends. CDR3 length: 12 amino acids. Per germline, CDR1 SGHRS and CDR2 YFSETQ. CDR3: CASSLKGEGYTF. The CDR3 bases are TGCGCCAGCAGCTTGAAGGGGGAAGGCTACACCTTC. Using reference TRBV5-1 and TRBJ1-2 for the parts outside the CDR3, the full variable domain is KAGVTQTPRYLIKTRGQQVTLSCSPISGHRSVSWYQQTPGQGLQFLFEYFSETQRNKGNFPGRFSGRQFSNSRSEMNVSTLELGDSALYLCASSLKGEGYTFGSGTRLTVV.

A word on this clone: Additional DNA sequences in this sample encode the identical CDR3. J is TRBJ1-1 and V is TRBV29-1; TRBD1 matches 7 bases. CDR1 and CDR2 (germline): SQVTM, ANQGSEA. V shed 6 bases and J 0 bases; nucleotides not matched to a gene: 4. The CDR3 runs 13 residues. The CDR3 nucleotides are TGCAGCGTAGGACAGGATATGAACACTGAAGCTTTCTTT. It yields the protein CSVGQDMNTEAFF.

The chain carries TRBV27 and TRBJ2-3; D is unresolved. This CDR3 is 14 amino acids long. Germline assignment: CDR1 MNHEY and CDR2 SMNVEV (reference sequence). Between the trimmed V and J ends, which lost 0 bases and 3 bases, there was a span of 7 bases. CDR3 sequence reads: CASSLSLGTDTQYF. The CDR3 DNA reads TGTGCCAGCAGTTTATCGTTGGGAACAGATACGCAGTATTTT.

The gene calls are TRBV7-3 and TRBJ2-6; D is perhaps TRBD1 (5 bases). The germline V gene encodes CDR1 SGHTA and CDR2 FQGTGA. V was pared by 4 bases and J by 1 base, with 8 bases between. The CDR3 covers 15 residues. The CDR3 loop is CASSSRASGANVLTF. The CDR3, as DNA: TGTGCCAGCAGCTCCAGGGCGTCTGGGGCCAACGTCCTGACTTTC.

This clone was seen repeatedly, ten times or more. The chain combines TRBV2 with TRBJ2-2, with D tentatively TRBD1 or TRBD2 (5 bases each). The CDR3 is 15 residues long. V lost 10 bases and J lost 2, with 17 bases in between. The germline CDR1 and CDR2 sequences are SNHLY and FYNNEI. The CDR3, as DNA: TGTGCCACCACCTGGGACGGAAGAAACACCGGGGAGCTGTTTTTT. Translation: CATTWDGRNTGELFF.

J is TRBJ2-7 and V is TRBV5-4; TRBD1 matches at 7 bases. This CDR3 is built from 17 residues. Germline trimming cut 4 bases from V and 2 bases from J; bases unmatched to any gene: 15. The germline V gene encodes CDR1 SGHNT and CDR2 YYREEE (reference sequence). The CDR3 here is CASSTFKTGVSTYEQYF. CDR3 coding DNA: TGTGCCAGCAGCACCTTTAAAACAGGGGTCAGCACCTACGAGCAGTACTTC. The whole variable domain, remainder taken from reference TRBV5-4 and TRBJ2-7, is ETGVTQSPTHLIKTRGQQVTLRCSSQSGHNTVSWYQQALGQGPQFIFQYYREEENGRGNFPPRFSGLQFPNYSSELNVNALELDDSALYLCASSTFKTGVSTYEQYFGPGTRLTVT.

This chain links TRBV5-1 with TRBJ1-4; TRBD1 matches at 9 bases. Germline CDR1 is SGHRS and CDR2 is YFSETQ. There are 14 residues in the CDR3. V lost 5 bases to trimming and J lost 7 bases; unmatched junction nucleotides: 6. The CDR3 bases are TGCGCCAGCAGGCCGGGACAGGGCGTTGAAAAACTGTTTTTT. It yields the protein CASRPGQGVEKLFF.

The CDR3 nucleotides are TGTGCCAGCAGTTACTCGGGGGAGCAGACCGGGGAGCTGTTTTTT. Translating gives CASSYSGEQTGELFF. The rearrangement uses TRBV6-5 and TRBJ2-2, with D possibly called TRBD1 or TRBD2 (5 bases each). V gave up 0 bases and J gave up 5 bases, with 10 bases separating them. The CDR3 is 15 amino acids. Germline V lookup: CDR1 MNHEY, CDR2 SVGAGI.

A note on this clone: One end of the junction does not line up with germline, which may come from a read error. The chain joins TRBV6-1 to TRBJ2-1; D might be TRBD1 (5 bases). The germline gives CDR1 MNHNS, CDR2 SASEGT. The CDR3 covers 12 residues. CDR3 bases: TGTGCCAGCAGTGAACTTGAAGGACACGAGGTCTTC. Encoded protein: CASSELEGHEVF.

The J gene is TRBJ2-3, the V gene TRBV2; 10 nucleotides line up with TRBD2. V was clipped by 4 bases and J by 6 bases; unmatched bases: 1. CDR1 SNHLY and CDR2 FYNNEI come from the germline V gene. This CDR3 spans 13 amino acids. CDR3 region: CASSVSGGDTQYF. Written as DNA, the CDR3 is TGTGCCAGCAGTGTTAGCGGGGGGGATACGCAGTATTTT.

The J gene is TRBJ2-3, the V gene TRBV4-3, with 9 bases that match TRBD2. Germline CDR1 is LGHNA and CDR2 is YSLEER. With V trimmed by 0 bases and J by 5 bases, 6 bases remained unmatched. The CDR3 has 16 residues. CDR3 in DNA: TGCGCCAGCAGCCAAGAGTCTAGCGGGATAGTAGATACGCAGTATTTT. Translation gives CASSQESSGIVDTQYF.

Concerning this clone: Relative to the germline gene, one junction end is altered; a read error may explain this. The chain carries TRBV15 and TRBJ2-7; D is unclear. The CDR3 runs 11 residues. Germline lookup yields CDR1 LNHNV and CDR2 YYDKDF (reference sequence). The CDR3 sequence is CATSLSNSLLF. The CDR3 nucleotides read TGTGCCACCAGTCTTTCGAACAGCCTCTTATTC.

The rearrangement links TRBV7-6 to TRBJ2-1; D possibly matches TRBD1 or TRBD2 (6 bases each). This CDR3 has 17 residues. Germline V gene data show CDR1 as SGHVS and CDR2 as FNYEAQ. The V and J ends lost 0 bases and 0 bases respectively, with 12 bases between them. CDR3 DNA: TGTGCCAGCAGCTTAGCAGGGGGGATGGACTCCTACAATGAGCAGTTCTTC. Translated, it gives CASSLAGGMDSYNEQFF.

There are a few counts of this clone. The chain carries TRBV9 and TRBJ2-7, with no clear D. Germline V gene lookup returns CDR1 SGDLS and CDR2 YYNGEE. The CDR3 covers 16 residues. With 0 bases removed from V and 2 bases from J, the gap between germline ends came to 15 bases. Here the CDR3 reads CASSVAARSRAYEQYF. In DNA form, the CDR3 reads TGTGCCAGCAGCGTAGCTGCACGGTCCCGAGCCTACGAGCAGTACTTC. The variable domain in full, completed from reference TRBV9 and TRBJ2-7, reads DSGVTQTPKHLITATGQRVTLRCSPRSGDLSVYWYQQSLDQGLQFLIQYYNGEERAKGNILERFSAQQFPDLHSELNLSSLELGDSALYFCASSVAARSRAYEQYFGPGTRLTVT.

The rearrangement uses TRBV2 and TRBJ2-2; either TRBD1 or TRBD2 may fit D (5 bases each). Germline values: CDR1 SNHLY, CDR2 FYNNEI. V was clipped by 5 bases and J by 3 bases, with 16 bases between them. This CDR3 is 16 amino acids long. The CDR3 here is CASSLVRDDYTGELFF. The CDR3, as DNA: TGTGCCAGCAGTCTTGTCCGGGACGATTACACCGGGGAGCTGTTTTTT.

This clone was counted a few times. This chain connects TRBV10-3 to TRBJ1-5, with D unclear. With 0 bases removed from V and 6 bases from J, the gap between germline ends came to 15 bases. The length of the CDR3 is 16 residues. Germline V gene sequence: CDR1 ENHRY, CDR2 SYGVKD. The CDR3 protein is CAISESMGSGVQPQHF. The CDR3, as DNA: TGTGCCATCAGTGAGTCGATGGGGAGCGGAGTTCAGCCCCAGCATTTT.

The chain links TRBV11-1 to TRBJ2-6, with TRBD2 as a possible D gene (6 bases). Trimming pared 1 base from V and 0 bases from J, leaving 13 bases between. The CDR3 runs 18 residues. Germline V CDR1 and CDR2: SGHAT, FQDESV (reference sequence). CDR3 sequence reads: CASSLGPRGTSGANVLTF. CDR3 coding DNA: TGTGCCAGCAGCTTAGGGCCTCGGGGGACCTCTGGGGCCAACGTCCTGACTTTC.

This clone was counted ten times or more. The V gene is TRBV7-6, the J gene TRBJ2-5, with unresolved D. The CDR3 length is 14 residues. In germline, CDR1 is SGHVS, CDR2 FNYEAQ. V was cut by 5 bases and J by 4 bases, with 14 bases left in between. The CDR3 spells CASSPFESRETQYF. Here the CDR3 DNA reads TGTGCCAGCAGCCCCTTCGAGTCGAGAGAGACCCAGTACTTC.

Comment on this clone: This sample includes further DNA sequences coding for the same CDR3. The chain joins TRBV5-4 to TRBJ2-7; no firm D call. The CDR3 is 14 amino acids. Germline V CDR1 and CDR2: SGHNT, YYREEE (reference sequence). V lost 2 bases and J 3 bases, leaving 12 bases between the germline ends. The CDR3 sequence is CASSLAGVDYEQYF. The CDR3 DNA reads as TGTGCCAGCAGCTTAGCTGGCGTAGACTACGAGCAGTACTTC.

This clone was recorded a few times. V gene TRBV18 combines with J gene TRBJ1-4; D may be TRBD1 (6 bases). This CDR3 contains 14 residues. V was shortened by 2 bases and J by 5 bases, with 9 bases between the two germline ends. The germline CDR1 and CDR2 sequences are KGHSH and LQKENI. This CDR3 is CASSPNTGNEKLFF. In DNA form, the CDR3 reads TGTGCCAGCTCACCAAACACAGGGAATGAAAAACTGTTTTTT. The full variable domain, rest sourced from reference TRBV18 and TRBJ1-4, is NAGVMQNPRHLVRRRGQEARLRCSPMKGHSHVYWYRQLPEEGLKFMVYLQKENIIDESGMPKERFSAEFPKEGPSILRIQQVVRGDSAAYFCASSPNTGNEKLFFGSGTQLSVL.

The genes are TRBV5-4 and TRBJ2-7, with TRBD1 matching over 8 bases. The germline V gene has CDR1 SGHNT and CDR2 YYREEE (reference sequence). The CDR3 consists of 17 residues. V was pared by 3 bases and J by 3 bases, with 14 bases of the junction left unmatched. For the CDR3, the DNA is TGTGCCAGCAGCTCTGGCCCCCGGACAGGGTCAAGCTACGAGCAGTACTTC. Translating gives CASSSGPRTGSSYEQYF.

The CDR3 DNA reads TGTGCCAGCTCACCCCGACAGGGGCGCGTCGAGCAGTACTTC. Translation gives CASSPRQGRVEQYF. The chain carries TRBV18 and TRBJ2-7; 8 bases agree with TRBD1. This CDR3 region has 14 residues. With 3 bases clipped from V and 6 bases from J, the junction kept 7 bases outside the gene matches. Germline V gene data show CDR1 as KGHSH and CDR2 as LQKENI.

CDR3 nucleotide sequence: TGCGCCAGCAGCCAATATGGAGTTTACAATGAGCAGTTCTTC. Its translation: CASSQYGVYNEQFF. The chain has TRBV4-3 and TRBJ2-1; D remains ambiguous. Per the germline V gene, CDR1 is LGHNA and CDR2 is YSLEER. Trimming left V 2 bases short and J 4 bases short, with 9 bases between. CDR3 length equals 14 residues.

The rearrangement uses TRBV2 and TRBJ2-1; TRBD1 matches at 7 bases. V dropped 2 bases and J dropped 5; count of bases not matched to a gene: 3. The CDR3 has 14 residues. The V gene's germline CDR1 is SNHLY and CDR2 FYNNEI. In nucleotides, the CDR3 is TGTGCCAGCAGTGAATACCAGGGGGACAATGAGCAGTTCTTC. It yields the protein CASSEYQGDNEQFF.

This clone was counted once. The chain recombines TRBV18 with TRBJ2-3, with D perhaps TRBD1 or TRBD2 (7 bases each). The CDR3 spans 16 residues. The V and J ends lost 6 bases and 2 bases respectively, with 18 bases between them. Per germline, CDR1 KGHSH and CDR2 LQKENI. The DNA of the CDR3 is TGTGCCAGCTCCCCCCGTCAGGGGGGGAACACAGATACGCAGTATTTT. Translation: CASSPRQGGNTDTQYF.

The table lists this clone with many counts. CDR3 in amino acids: CASRPGLGGELFF. The DNA of the CDR3 is TGTGCCAGCAGACCTGGACTAGGGGGGGAGCTGTTTTTT. The chain uses TRBV28 and TRBJ2-2; 7 positions agree with TRBD2. This CDR3 region has 13 residues. Germline values: CDR1 MDHEN, CDR2 SYDVKM. J gave up 8 bases and V 6 bases, and 6 bases lay outside the gene matches.

The CDR3 DNA reads TGCGCCAGCAGCCAAGTAAAGGCCGGGGCCACTGAAGCTTTCTTT. Protein: CASSQVKAGATEAFF. The chain uses TRBV4-1 and TRBJ1-1, with D possibly TRBD1 on 5 matching bases. Trimming cost V 1 base and J 4 bases, with 13 bases left between them. There are 15 residues in the CDR3. From germline, CDR1 is MGHRA and CDR2 YSYEKL.